The source of this T cell receptor beta chain is a study of T cell repertoires in cytomegalovirus infection. As regards this clonotype: The antigen remains undetermined. The junction differs from germline at one of its ends, possibly a read error.

TCRdb passed the reads through MiXCR, listing each CDR3 protein once. The sample lists under 850,000 distinct CDR3 sequences, approximately 34% occurring once. Germline V gene lookup returns CDR1 MDHEN and CDR2 SYDVKM. The CDR3 totals 15 residues. Findings and caveats of the study: Carriers of CMV and the relevant HLA type were discriminated by public TCR beta frequency.

This clonotype originated in a human donor in good health (CMV status not recorded). Some clones in this sample may be carry-over from other donors' samples. This chain connects TRBV28 to TRBJ2-7; TRBD2 is a possible D gene (6 bases). Sequencing input: PBMCs. Here the CDR3 reads CAGSFGLALYYEQYF. In DNA, the CDR3 is TGTGCCGGCAGTTTCGGGCTAGCGCTCTACTACGAGCAGTACTTC.